The present TCR beta chain was sequenced within a study of T cells in Graves' hyperthyroidism and ophthalmopathy. About the research overall: Peripheral blood specimens were obtained at initial diagnosis, prior to any treatment.

This clonotype was found a few times. V gave up 6 bases and J gave up 2 bases, with 10 bases separating them. Germline V gene data show CDR1 as DFQATT and CDR2 as SNEGSKA (reference sequence). CDR3 length: 12 residues. Template material for amplifying TCR beta CDR3 regions consisted of RNA transcripts. The HTBI primer set drove a first-round RT-PCR of the TCR CDR3. TCRdb reanalysed the multiplex PCR reads using MiXCR and keeps one entry per CDR3 protein. The data show over 700,000 distinct CDR3 sequences, with roughly 37% seen just once and 7.5% to 9.5% held by the top ten. V usage is TRBV20-1 and J usage is TRBJ2-5; D remains unclear. The receptor was isolated from a man aged 18 to 29 with Graves' hyperthyroidism. Sequencing used blood. The CDR3 here is CSATDLQETQYF. DNA of the CDR3: TGCAGTGCAACAGACTTACAAGAGACCCAGTACTTC.